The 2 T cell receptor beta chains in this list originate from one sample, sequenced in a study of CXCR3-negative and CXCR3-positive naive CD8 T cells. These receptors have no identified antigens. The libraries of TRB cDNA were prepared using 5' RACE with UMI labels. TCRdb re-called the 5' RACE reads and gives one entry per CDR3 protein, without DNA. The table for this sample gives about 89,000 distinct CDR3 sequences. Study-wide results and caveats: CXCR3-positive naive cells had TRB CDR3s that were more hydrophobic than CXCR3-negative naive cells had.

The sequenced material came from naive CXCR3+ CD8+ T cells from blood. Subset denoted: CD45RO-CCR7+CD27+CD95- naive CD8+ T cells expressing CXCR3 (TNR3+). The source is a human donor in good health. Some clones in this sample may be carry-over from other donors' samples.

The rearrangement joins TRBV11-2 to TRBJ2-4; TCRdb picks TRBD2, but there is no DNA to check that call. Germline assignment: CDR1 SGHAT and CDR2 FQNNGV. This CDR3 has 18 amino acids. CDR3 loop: CASSLGPQSSRAKNIQYF.

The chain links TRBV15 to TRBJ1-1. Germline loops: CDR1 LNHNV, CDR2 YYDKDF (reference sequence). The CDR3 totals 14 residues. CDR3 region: CATSREVTNTEAFF.